Listed below are T cell receptor beta chains from one sample, sequenced in a study of identical twins. MiXCR was run by TCRdb on the 5' RACE reads, yielding one entry per CDR3 protein. The table lists some 270,000 distinct CDR3 sequences, about 8.5% of them singletons, with roughly 3% in the top ten. These same data were also listed under a study on yellow fever vaccine responses in identical twins.

Material for sequencing was CD8+ T cells sorted from blood. The receptor set was obtained from a woman aged 18-30 years in good health. Each CDR3 is given with its conserved first and last residue. The D gene is left open where the match is weak. Expanded clones get a size class; other rows say once, few or many, or leave the size out.

abundance	v_gene	j_gene	d_gene	CDR3aa	CDR3nt
.	TRBV18	TRBJ2-7	.	CASSPPGLIYYEQYF	TGTGCCAGCTCACCGCCGGGACTGATATACTACGAGCAGTACTTC
many	TRBV27	TRBJ2-7	.	CASSHNAYEQYF	TGTGCCAGCAGTCACAACGCCTACGAGCAGTACTTC
few	TRBV7-9	TRBJ2-7	TRBD2	CASSASGAREQYF	TGTGCCAGCAGCGCCAGCGGGGCTCGGGAGCAGTACTTC
many	TRBV4-3	TRBJ1-6	TRBD1	CASSQAHEGAGMGSPLHF	TGCGCCAGCAGCCAAGCCCATGAGGGGGCGGGCATGGGTTCACCCCTCCACTTT
.	TRBV20-1	TRBJ2-1	.	CSEWEPAYNEQFF	TGCAGTGAGTGGGAACCCGCCTACAATGAGCAGTTCTTC
many	TRBV4-3	TRBJ2-3	.	CASSQESASRSTDTQYF	TGCGCCAGCAGCCAAGAATCCGCGAGCCGAAGCACAGATACGCAGTATTTT
many	TRBV4-3	TRBJ1-1	.	CASSQDLYRTEAFF	TGCGCCAGCAGCCAAGATCTGTACAGGACCGAAGCTTTCTTT
.	TRBV6-1	TRBJ2-3	.	CASSPNRGPSPSTDTQYF	TGTGCCAGCAGCCCAAATAGGGGTCCAAGCCCAAGCACAGATACGCAGTATTTT
many	TRBV29-1	TRBJ2-1	.	CSVDGRYNVKFF	TGCAGCGTTGATGGCAGATACAATGTAAAGTTCTTC
.	TRBV27	TRBJ2-5	TRBD2	CASSMYWSQRGAQETQYF	TGTGCCAGCAGTATGTATTGGTCCCAGCGGGGGGCCCAAGAGACCCAGTACTTC
.	TRBV6-2/TRBV6-3	TRBJ2-7	.	CASSYIVYEQYF	TGTGCCAGCAGTTACATCGTCTACGAGCAGTACTTC
many	TRBV11-2	TRBJ2-2	.	CASSLWEASVAGELFF	TGTGCCAGCAGCTTATGGGAGGCTAGCGTAGCCGGGGAGCTGTTTTTT
few	TRBV18	TRBJ2-1	.	CASSYTGAAVSGEQFF	TGTGCCAGCTCCTACACGGGGGCGGCTGTTTCGGGTGAGCAGTTCTTC
many	TRBV6-5	TRBJ1-1	.	CASSYKSGAAEAFF	TGTGCCAGCAGTTACAAATCAGGGGCCGCTGAAGCTTTCTTT
.	TRBV5-4	TRBJ2-3	.	CASSFPPAGTPGGDTQYF	TGTGCCAGCAGCTTTCCGCCCGCAGGGACGCCAGGAGGAGATACGCAGTATTTT
many	TRBV29-1	TRBJ1-1	.	CSAAGNLAEAFF	TGCAGCGCCGCGGGAAATCTAGCTGAAGCTTTCTTT
few	TRBV7-6	TRBJ2-1	.	CASSLGEGRNEQFF	TGTGCCAGCAGCTTAGGCGAGGGTCGCAATGAGCAGTTCTTC
.	TRBV12-5	TRBJ1-2	.	CASGLASGIWYYGYTF	TGTGCTAGTGGTTTGGCTTCAGGGATTTGGTACTATGGCTACACCTTC
.	TRBV7-9	TRBJ2-1	TRBD1	CAEPGTGNEQFF	TGTGCCGAACCCGGGACAGGGAATGAGCAGTTCTTC
.	TRBV6-2/TRBV6-3	TRBJ2-7	.	CAISYLSQVTGADTPYEQYF	TGTGCCATCAGTTACCTGAGTCAGGTTACGGGAGCAGATACCCCCTACGAGCAGTACTTC
few	TRBV4-1	TRBJ2-7	TRBD2	CASSAPLSGSPYEQYF	TGCGCCAGCAGCGCCCCCCTGAGCGGGAGTCCCTACGAGCAGTACTTC
few	TRBV20-1	TRBJ1-2	.	CSARENGQMNYGYTF	TGCAGTGCTAGAGAAAACGGACAGATGAACTATGGCTACACCTTC
many	TRBV7-6	TRBJ2-7	.	CASSLVHSYEQYF	TGTGCCAGCAGCTTAGTACACAGCTACGAGCAGTACTTC
.	TRBV20-1	TRBJ2-4	TRBD1	CSARWTGEAIQYF	TGCAGTGCTAGATGGACAGGGGAGGCCATTCAGTACTTC
many	TRBV7-6	TRBJ2-2	.	CASRGPQNTGELFF	TGTGCCAGCAGAGGACCGCAGAACACCGGGGAGCTGTTTTTT
.	TRBV20-1	TRBJ1-1	TRBD1	CSARTGTEAFF	TGCAGTGCCAGGACAGGTACTGAAGCTTTCTTT
many	TRBV7-9	TRBJ2-1	.	CASRKDPYNEQFF	TGTGCCAGCAGAAAGGACCCTTACAATGAGCAGTTCTTC
few	TRBV4-3	TRBJ2-5	.	CASSQSSGTQETQYF	TGCGCCAGCAGCCAGTCCTCCGGGACCCAAGAGACCCAGTACTTC
few	TRBV25-1	TRBJ2-5	.	CASSEYPPNQGQETQYF	TGTGCCAGCAGTGAATACCCCCCCAACCAGGGTCAAGAGACCCAGTACTTC
many	TRBV29-1	TRBJ1-2	TRBD1	CSVEEQGSYGYTF	TGCAGCGTTGAAGAACAGGGGAGCTATGGCTACACCTTC
.	TRBV29-1	TRBJ1-2	.	CSVPGPRGYTF	TGCAGCGTACCGGGACCCAGGGGCTACACCTTC
.	TRBV6-4	TRBJ2-2	TRBD2	CASSDGRDTGELFF	TGTGCCAGCAGTGACGGGAGGGACACCGGGGAGCTGTTTTTT
.	TRBV20-1	TRBJ2-1	TRBD2	CSARDRIGAGGLDEQFF	TGCAGTGCTAGAGATCGGATTGGGGCGGGAGGGCTAGATGAGCAGTTCTTC
few	TRBV3-1	TRBJ2-5	.	CASSPYGLGTDQETQYF	TGTGCCAGCAGCCCCTACGGGTTGGGGACGGACCAAGAGACCCAGTACTTC
.	TRBV15	TRBJ2-5	.	CATSRPQTPGGTQYF	TGTGCCACCAGCAGACCTCAAACCCCTGGAGGGACCCAGTACTTC
many	TRBV6-1	TRBJ2-2	TRBD1	CASSGQGHTGELFF	TGTGCCAGTTCGGGACAGGGGCACACCGGGGAGCTGTTTTTT
many	TRBV27	TRBJ1-1	.	CASSSLGGAYTEAFF	TGTGCCAGCAGTTCCCTAGGAGGGGCTTATACTGAAGCTTTCTTT
many	TRBV20-1	TRBJ1-1	.	CSAILPTVNTEAFF	TGCAGTGCTATACTCCCGACAGTGAACACTGAAGCTTTCTTT
few	TRBV7-2	TRBJ2-7	.	CASSIIGSWPGSYEQYF	TGTGCCAGCAGCATTATAGGGTCTTGGCCGGGCTCCTACGAGCAGTACTTC
few	TRBV11-2	TRBJ2-5	TRBD2	CASSLVYPLRASGNNQETQYF	TGTGCCAGCAGCTTAGTGTATCCCCTTCGGGCTAGCGGAAACAACCAAGAGACCCAGTACTTC
few	TRBV28	TRBJ2-7	TRBD1	CASSTSGQVSYEQYF	TGTGCCAGCAGCACTTCAGGACAGGTTTCCTACGAGCAGTACTTC